This T cell receptor (beta chain) stems from a study of blood T cell repertoires in COVID-19. Overall study context: T cells, B-cell-depleted T cells, or PBMCs provided the cDNA or gDNA that served as material.

The junction had 8 bases not matched to a gene; V was cut back by 0 bases and J by 9 bases. Germline CDR1 and CDR2: SGHKS and YYEKEE (reference sequence). This CDR3 is 15 amino acids long. As originally analysed: How many nucleated cells were present was estimated from reference gene primer amplification. Some clones are missing from TCRdb's copy, which holds only in-frame ones; the method was immunoSEQ multiplex PCR. That table gives V, J and clone size, and the DNA gave D and trimming. The sample has about 180,000 clones, approximately 80% seen once; the top ten hold 6% to 8.5%. Specimen: peripheral blood. The chain uses TRBV5-5 and TRBJ1-3; 8 bases are a match to TRBD1. This TCR was sampled from a human donor in a cohort sampled during active COVID-19. The CDR3 bases are TGTGCCAGCAGCTTGGTAGGGCAGGGGGCGTCCACCATATATTTT. This translates into CASSLVGQGASTIYF.